This TCR beta chain was recorded in a study of OX40 agonist ivuxolimab in advanced cancers. Across the study: Intravenous ivuxolimab was administered to patients every 2 weeks at 0.01 to 10 mg/kg. Of the participants, 40% to 50% had some prior anti-PD-1, anti-PD-L1 or anti-CTLA-4 therapy, which was allowed. Study-wide results and caveats: Normalized T-cell clonal expansion was also low in a subset of nonresponders.

The table came from immunoSEQ multiplex PCR; TCRdb's copy has only in-frame clones and leaves some out. The table records approximately 80,000 clones, 91% of them present only once. V lost 2 bases and J lost 5, with 15 bases in between. This CDR3 has 15 residues. The V gene's germline CDR1 is MNHNS and CDR2 SASEGT. Concerning this clone itself: Its specificity is not known.

This chain connects TRBV6-1 to TRBJ2-5, with D possibly matching TRBD1 (5 bases). Sequencing was performed on CD4+ or CD8+ T cells sorted from blood, taken in a trial of the OX40 agonist ivuxolimab. The TCR sequence derives from an adult with an advanced solid tumor such as melanoma, head and neck, liver or kidney cancer. The CDR3 loop is CASSETGHTDETQYF. CDR3 in DNA: TGTGCCAGCAGTGAAACTGGACACACCGATGAGACCCAGTACTTC.